Sequencing of this T cell receptor (beta chain) was carried out in a study of regulatory T cells in long-lasting Graves disease. The CDR3 loop spans 13 amino acids. The germline V gene has CDR1 SGHRS and CDR2 YFSETQ. The ends were cut back, 6 bases at V and 1 base at J, with 10 bases in the middle. The sample holds many counts of this clonotype. What it binds is not known. Time point here: persistent/refractory GD, antithyroid drugs over 5 years with positive TRAb. Generation of the TCR library employed RNA extracted from PBMCs. Study-level findings and limits: Persistent disease showed a preference for TRBV28, TRBJ1-2 and TRBJ2-5.

Investigators prepared the TCR beta libraries by applying iRepertoire HTBI primers and Arm-PCR of CDR3 regions. In the authors' workflow: Overall, samples carried over 60 TRBV and 14 TRBJ segments. TCRdb called the multiplex PCR reads again in MiXCR, with one record for every CDR3 protein. Here the V and J calls rest on TCRdb's processing, not on the authors' analysis. The repertoire holds 350,000 to 500,000 distinct CDR3 sequences, 21% seen once, with 14% in the top ten. The rearrangement links TRBV5-1 to TRBJ1-1; no clear D gene. This sequence originates from a female donor with Graves disease. The source was peripheral blood mononuclear cells (PBMCs), collected when the disease was refractory, from a patient treated with antithyroid drugs. The CDR3 protein is CASTKTTNTEAFF. DNA for the CDR3: TGCGCCAGCACTAAGACAACGAACACTGAAGCTTTCTTT.